Shown below are 15 T cell receptor beta chains from a single sample sequenced in a study of T cells in Graves' hyperthyroidism and ophthalmopathy. There were TCR beta CDR3 regions amplified from RNA transcripts. HTBI primers were employed in a first-round RT-PCR of the TCR CDR3. TCRdb passed the multiplex PCR reads through MiXCR, listing each CDR3 protein once. This table has 410,000 or so distinct CDR3 sequences, roughly 14% appearing once. The sample comprised blood. The source is a man aged 18 to 30 with Graves' ophthalmopathy.

CDR3 protein: CASSRTSGESEQFF. CDR3 DNA sequence: TGTGCCAGCAGCAGGACTAGCGGGGAATCTGAGCAGTTCTTC. V and J are TRBV11-3 and TRBJ2-1; 12 bases map to TRBD2. The germline CDR1 and CDR2 sequences are SGHNT and YENEEA. With V trimmed by 5 bases and J by 9 bases, 5 bases remained unmatched. The CDR3 has 14 amino acids. The whole variable domain, filled in from reference TRBV11-3 and TRBJ2-1, reads EAGVVQSPRYKIIEKKQPVAFWCNPISGHNTLYWYLQNLGQGPELLIRYENEEAVDDSQLPKDRFSAERLKGVDSTLKIQPAELGDSAVYLCASSRTSGESEQFFGPGTRLTVL.

This clonotype was seen ten or more times. The chain is built from TRBV7-2 and TRBJ2-7, with TRBD1 identical over 7 bases. The CDR3 has 13 amino acids. V was pared by 4 bases and J by 6 bases, with 6 bases of the junction left unmatched. CDR1 is SGHTA and CDR2 is FQGNSA in the germline V gene. The CDR3 DNA sequence: TGTGCCAGCAGCTCCAGACAGGGCGCCGAGCAGTACTTC. As protein: CASSSRQGAEQYF.

This rearrangement joins TRBV5-1 to TRBJ2-5, with D tentatively TRBD1 or TRBD2 (6 bases each). Germline V gene lookup returns CDR1 SGHRS and CDR2 YFSETQ. The CDR3 extends over 18 amino acids. V lost 2 bases and J lost 0, with 20 bases in between. CDR3 amino acids: CASSFQPLTGGHQETQYF. DNA for the CDR3: TGCGCCAGCAGCTTTCAACCGTTGACTGGGGGGCACCAAGAGACCCAGTACTTC.

The chain couples TRBV18 to TRBJ1-3; no clear D. Germline CDR1 KGHSH, CDR2 LQKENI. CDR3 length equals 16 residues. The V and J ends lost 1 base and 1 base respectively, with 11 bases between them. The chain's CDR3 is CASSPRTGESGNTIYF. CDR3 nucleotide sequence: TGTGCCAGCTCACCACGGACCGGAGAGTCTGGAAACACCATATATTTT.

This clonotype was counted many times. The genes are TRBV5-1 and TRBJ1-2; no definite D call. The CDR3 runs 13 residues. Germline CDR1 SGHRS, CDR2 YFSETQ. V was trimmed by 1 base and J by 2 bases, leaving 6 bases between them. CDR3 loop: CASSLRLNYGYTF. The CDR3 bases are TGCGCCAGCAGCTTGCGATTGAACTATGGCTACACCTTC.

This clonotype has just a few counts. The rearrangement uses TRBV14 and TRBJ2-1, with D perhaps TRBD1 or TRBD2 (5 bases each). Germline lookup yields CDR1 SGHDN and CDR2 FVKESK. V was trimmed by 0 bases and J by 5 bases, leaving 20 bases between them. This CDR3 is built from 18 residues. The CDR3 bases are TGTGCCAGCAGCCAAGATCGATCGATGGGGGTGGTCCACAATGAGCAGTTCTTC. Its protein product is CASSQDRSMGVVHNEQFF.

V is TRBV29-1 and J is TRBJ2-7, with TRBD1 matching 9 bases. The germline V gene has CDR1 SQVTM and CDR2 ANQGSEA. Trimming removed 4 bases from V and 6 bases from J; junction bases left unmatched: 7. The CDR3 runs to 13 residues. The CDR3 loop reads CSVAGQGSSEQYF. The CDR3 DNA follows: TGCAGCGTTGCGGGACAGGGCTCTAGCGAGCAGTACTTC.

This clonotype was seen ten or more times. The rearrangement joins TRBV11-2 to TRBJ1-1; TRBD1 might be the D (5 bases). CDR3 length equals 14 residues. In germline, CDR1 is SGHAT, CDR2 FQNNGV. The V gene lost 5 bases and the J gene lost 5 bases, with 15 bases spanning the gap. DNA of the CDR3: TGTGCCAGCAGCCCTCAGGGTATGGCAACTGAAGCTTTCTTT. Protein sequence: CASSPQGMATEAFF.

This clonotype was found many times. This sequence joins TRBV20-1 and TRBJ2-7; D uncertain. Germline V gene data show CDR1 as DFQATT and CDR2 as SNEGSKA (reference sequence). This CDR3 contains 11 residues. Trimming removed 3 bases from V and 0 bases from J, with 3 bases in between. In DNA form, the CDR3 reads TGCAGTGCTAGCAGCTCCTACGAGCAGTACTTC. This sequence encodes CSASSSYEQYF.

V usage is TRBV10-3 and J usage is TRBJ2-1, with D perhaps matching TRBD1 or TRBD2 (5 bases each). The CDR3 extends over 11 amino acids. Per germline, CDR1 ENHRY and CDR2 SYGVKD. Trimming stripped 3 bases from V and 15 bases from J, with 12 bases between. The CDR3 DNA reads as TGTGCCATCAGTGAAGGGGAGAGCAGGTTCTTC. It yields the protein CAISEGESRFF.

This clonotype was seen at least ten times. The rearrangement links TRBV6-1 to TRBJ1-1; unclear D gene. Germline V CDR1 and CDR2: MNHNS, SASEGT. With 7 bases removed from V and 7 bases from J, the gap between germline ends came to 13 bases. The CDR3 extends over 12 amino acids. This CDR3 reads CASKDGYGEAFF. The CDR3 DNA reads TGTGCCAGCAAGGACGGGTATGGTGAAGCTTTCTTT.

The V and J genes are TRBV4-1 and TRBJ2-3; tentative D call: TRBD2 (6 bases). This CDR3 region has 14 residues. V was pared by 2 bases and J by 5 bases, with 11 bases between. Germline CDR1 MGHRA, CDR2 YSYEKL. The CDR3 DNA sequence: TGCGCCAGCAGCCAACCGGGAGCGGGAGATACGCAGTATTTT. Translating it yields CASSQPGAGDTQYF.

In DNA form, the CDR3 reads TGTGCCAGCAGCTCCGATGAGGCTTCACCCCTCCACTTT. This translates into CASSSDEASPLHF. The chain links TRBV11-2 to TRBJ1-6; D is uncertain. V lost 4 bases to trimming and J lost 9 bases, with 10 bases between them. The CDR3 consists of 13 residues. Looked up from germline, CDR1 is SGHAT and CDR2 is FQNNGV.

This clonotype was found many times. This rearrangement joins TRBV2 to TRBJ2-7, with D hard to call. This CDR3 has 13 residues. Germline assignment: CDR1 SNHLY and CDR2 FYNNEI. V gave up 4 bases and J gave up 2 bases, with 9 bases separating them. The CDR3 is CASSGLSTYEQYF. For the CDR3, the DNA is TGTGCCAGCAGTGGTCTTTCTACCTACGAGCAGTACTTC.

At least ten counts were recorded for this clonotype. The chain links TRBV12-3 or TRBV12-4 to TRBJ2-3; 8 positions agree with TRBD2. J gave up 4 bases and V 8 bases, and 8 bases lay outside the gene matches. This CDR3 has 14 residues. CDR3 loop: CASCRRGGSDTQYF. CDR3 DNA: TGTGCCAGCTGCCGCCGGGGGGGGTCAGATACGCAGTATTTT.